This TCR beta chain was retrieved from a study of T cells in Graves' hyperthyroidism and ophthalmopathy. The patients, who ranged from 18 to 65 in age, presented with newly diagnosed hyperthyroidism lasting under 2 months. Amplification yielded TCR beta CDR3 regions, with RNA transcripts as the source. With the HTBI primer set, the TCR CDR3 went through a first round of RT-PCR. TCRdb ran MiXCR on the multiplex PCR reads and lists one entry per CDR3 protein. In the table there are some 400,000 distinct CDR3 sequences, approximately 15% of which are singletons. This clonotype was detected only a few times. Germline V gene data show CDR1 as LGHDT and CDR2 as YNNKEL (reference sequence). V was clipped by 8 bases and J by 10 bases, with 14 bases between them. CDR3 length equals 12 residues.

This receptor was taken from a woman aged 55-70 years with Graves' hyperthyroidism. This chain uses TRBV3-1 with TRBJ2-2, with a possible D match to TRBD2 (5 bases). Sequencing was performed on blood. CDR3 protein: CASAGSLEELFF. For the CDR3, the DNA is TGTGCCAGCGCGGGCAGTCTCGAGGAGCTGTTTTTT.